This is a list of T cell receptor beta chains from one sample in a study of T cell changes during pregnancy in multiple sclerosis. The assay was immunoSEQ multiplex PCR, and TCRdb's table has in-frame clones only and misses some. Among 55,000 to 65,000 clones listed, approximately 92% were seen once. Sequenced material: CD4+ T cells from peripheral blood mononuclear cells, taken before pregnancy. These receptors came from a female donor with multiple sclerosis, enrolled in a pregnancy study. The CDR3 runs from the conserved cysteine through the conserved F or W. D genes are given only for firm matches. Clone size is shown for a subset of rows, as once, few, many or a class of expanded clone.

NA	TRBD1	TRBV5-1	TRBJ1-4	TGCGCCAGCAGCTTGGGGTCCGGGACAGGGTTTGAAAAACTGTTTTTT	CASSLGSGTGFEKLFF
NA	TRBD2	TRBV28	TRBJ2-1	TGTGCCAGCACCCCCGGGACTAGCGGGGGGATGTCCTACAATGAGCAGTTCTTC	CASTPGTSGGMSYNEQFF
NA	TRBD2	TRBV5-8	TRBJ2-3	TGTGCCAGCAGCGCTGGTTTTCGGCCCCGGGGGGCAGATACGCAGTATTTT	CASSAGFRPRGADTQYF
NA	NA	TRBV4-1	TRBJ2-1	TGCGCCAGCAGCCAAGTTCGGACAGCCAATGAGCAGTTCTTC	CASSQVRTANEQFF
NA	TRBD1	TRBV5-1	TRBJ1-5	TGCGCCAGCAGCGAACAGGGGGATCGGCCCCAGCATTTT	CASSEQGDRPQHF
NA	TRBD1	TRBV18	TRBJ2-1	TGTGCCAGCTCAAAAACAGGGGTGTCCTACAATGAGCAGTTCTTC	CASSKTGVSYNEQFF
NA	TRBD2	TRBV5-4	TRBJ2-2	TGTGCCAGCAGCTTGGTTAGCGGGAGGAACACCGGGGAGCTGTTTTTT	CASSLVSGRNTGELFF
few	TRBD1	TRBV29-1	TRBJ1-1	TGCAGCGGGGGACAGGGGGCGGGTGAAGCTTTCTTT	CSGGQGAGEAFF
NA	TRBD2	TRBV15	TRBJ2-7	TGTGCCACCAGCAGAGCGGGCGGGAGTTACGAGCAGTACTTC	CATSRAGGSYEQYF
NA	TRBD2	TRBV5-6	TRBJ2-7	TGTGCCAGCAGCGGCGGGACTAGCGGGGCTTCCTACGAGCAGTACTTC	CASSGGTSGASYEQYF
NA	NA	TRBV4-1	TRBJ1-2	TGCGCCAGCAGCCAAGCCCAGGGACTTGGTATTGGTTATGGCTACACCTTC	CASSQAQGLGIGYGYTF
NA	NA	TRBV4-1	TRBJ2-1	TGCGCCAGCAGCCAAGATGGGGCCTCCCTCGCTGAGCAGTTCTTC	CASSQDGASLAEQFF
NA	NA	TRBV14	TRBJ2-5	TGTGCCAGCAGTCAGAACAGGGAGGAGACCCAGTACTTC	CASSQNREETQYF
NA	NA	TRBV6-4	TRBJ1-2	TGTGCCAGCAGTGACGGGGCCTCCACTTATGGCTACACCTTC	CASSDGASTYGYTF
NA	TRBD1	TRBV30	TRBJ1-5	TGTGCCTGGAGCGGAGACTACGCAGGGGGCGCGGGCAATCAGCCCCAGCATTTT	CAWSGDYAGGAGNQPQHF
NA	NA	TRBV5-4	TRBJ1-2	TGTGCCAGCAGCTTAGGAGGAGTAAACTATGGCTACACCTTC	CASSLGGVNYGYTF
NA	TRBD1	TRBV19	TRBJ2-7	TGTGCCAGTAGCTTGGCAGGGGGCCAGTACGAGCAGTACTTC	CASSLAGGQYEQYF
NA	TRBD2	TRBV7-2	TRBJ2-3	TGTGCCAGCAGCCTTAGCGGGGACCCCGATACGCAGTATTTT	CASSLSGDPDTQYF
once	NA	TRBV27	TRBJ2-7	TGTGCCAGCAGTTTAAAGTCACAGGGCTTAGGGTTTGGCGAGCAGTACTTC	CASSLKSQGLGFGEQYF
once	NA	TRBV2	TRBJ2-5	TGTGCCAGCAGTGAGAGGGAGACCCAGTACTTC	CASSERETQYF
NA	NA	TRBV10-3	TRBJ2-7	TGTGCCATCAGTGAGTCCGGGATGTCTTACGAGCAGTACTTC	CAISESGMSYEQYF
NA	TRBD1	TRBV5-1	TRBJ2-1	TGCGCCAGCAGCAGGGACAGGGTTTCCTACAATGAGCAGTTCTTC	CASSRDRVSYNEQFF
NA	TRBD1	TRBV27	TRBJ2-7	TGTGCCAGAGATAACAGGGGGCCCTACGAGCAGTACTTC	CARDNRGPYEQYF
NA	TRBD1	TRBV2	TRBJ2-7	TGTGCCAGCACTCTACAAATCTCCGGGACAGGGGGCTCCTACGAGCAGTACTTC	CASTLQISGTGGSYEQYF
once	TRBD2	TRBV18	TRBJ2-5	TGTGCCAGCTCACAGACTAGCGGGTCGGAGACCCAGTACTTC	CASSQTSGSETQYF
NA	NA	TRBV7-2	TRBJ1-3	TGTGCCAGCAGCCCTAGCGGGGGGGCAGGGAACACCATATATTTT	CASSPSGGAGNTIYF
once	TRBD2	TRBV7-2	TRBJ2-3	TGTGCCAGCAGCCCCGGCGGACTAGCGGGAAACACAGATACGCAGTATTTT	CASSPGGLAGNTDTQYF
once	TRBD1	TRBV4-3	TRBJ2-1	TGCGCCAGCAGCCAAGTGGACAGGGCGAGGAATGAGCAGTTCTTC	CASSQVDRARNEQFF
NA	NA	TRBV11-2	TRBJ1-2	TGTGCCAGCAGCTCTACAGGCTCAACCCGAGGCTACACCTTC	CASSSTGSTRGYTF
NA	TRBD1	TRBV18	TRBJ1-5	TGTGCCAGCTCTCCCGGGACAGGGGCGGGTCAGCCCCAGCATTTT	CASSPGTGAGQPQHF
NA	NA	TRBV28	TRBJ2-2	TGTGCCAGCACCAATAATCCCCTAAGCGGTTCCCCGAACACCGGGGAGCTGTTTTTT	CASTNNPLSGSPNTGELFF
NA	NA	TRBV5-1	TRBJ1-2	TGCGCCAGCAGCTCAGGAACAGGTTCTACTAACTATGGCTACACCTTC	CASSSGTGSTNYGYTF
NA	NA	TRBV7-9	TRBJ2-5	TGTGCCAGCAGCTTAGGGACAGTACAAGAGACCCAGTACTTC	CASSLGTVQETQYF
NA	NA	TRBV1	TRBJ1-2	TGCACCAGCAGTTTCAGCGTGCGAAAGACCTATGGCTACACCTTC	CTSSFSVRKTYGYTF
NA	NA	TRBV5-4	TRBJ1-2	TGTGCCAGCAGCTTGGGTAGCAGCCCCTATGGCTACACCTTC	CASSLGSSPYGYTF
once	TRBD2	TRBV27	TRBJ2-7	TGTGCCAGCAGTCCAATGGGGGCCGGGACTAGCGGGTACGAGCAGTACTTC	CASSPMGAGTSGYEQYF
NA	TRBD2	TRBV9	TRBJ2-3	TGTGCCAGCAGCGTAGAAGCGGGAGGCCCAGATACGCAGTATTTT	CASSVEAGGPDTQYF
NA	TRBD2	TRBV7-3	TRBJ2-1	TGTGCCAGCAGCTCTACCGGACTAGCGGGTAAATACAATGAGCAGTTCTTC	CASSSTGLAGKYNEQFF
NA	NA	TRBV11-2	TRBJ2-2	TGTGCCAGCAGCACGACTAGTGGTGGCGGGGAGCTGTTTTTT	CASSTTSGGGELFF
NA	NA	TRBV21-1	TRBJ2-5	TGTGTACGCCCGGGAGGGGGGTACCAAGAGACCCAGTACTTC	CVRPGGGYQETQYF
NA	TRBD1	TRBV7-9	TRBJ2-3	TGTGCCAGCAGCTTATACCTGACAGGGACCTATGATACGCAGTATTTT	CASSLYLTGTYDTQYF
NA	NA	TRBV18	TRBJ1-5	TGTGCCAGCTCCCGGGACAATAGAAATCAGCCCCAGCATTTT	CASSRDNRNQPQHF
NA	NA	TRBV7-2	TRBJ1-1	TGTGCCAGCAGCTTTACACAGGCAAACACTGAAGCTTTCTTT	CASSFTQANTEAFF
NA	NA	TRBV28	TRBJ1-6	TGTGCCAGCAGTTTTCGGGGGGCAGGGTCACCCCTCCACTTT	CASSFRGAGSPLHF
NA	TRBD1	TRBV5-4	TRBJ2-3	TGTGCCAGCAGCCAAAAAAGACAGGGAGTCATAGATACGCAGTATTTT	CASSQKRQGVIDTQYF
NA	NA	TRBV4-3	TRBJ1-5	TGCGCCAGCAGCCAAGGGGAGGGGCAGCCCCAGCATTTT	CASSQGEGQPQHF
NA	TRBD1	TRBV7-3	TRBJ2-6	TGTGCCAGCAGCCCTCGGGACAGGCCGGGGGGGGCCAACGTCCTGACTTTC	CASSPRDRPGGANVLTF
NA	NA	TRBV14	TRBJ1-2	TGTGCCAGCAGCCAAGTCCGATCGAGCGGCTACACCTTC	CASSQVRSSGYTF
NA	NA	TRBV29-1	TRBJ2-3	TGCAGCGTCTCAGCGGGACATCGCACAGATACGCAGTATTTT	CSVSAGHRTDTQYF